What follows is one T cell receptor beta chain and its context. This specimen comes from a study of blood T cell repertoires in COVID-19. The protocol was immunoSEQ multiplex PCR, while the TCRdb copy is restricted to in-frame clones and leaves out a portion. Of some 180,000 clones in the sample, 80% to 90% are singletons; the top ten hold roughly 18%. The sequence was collected from a woman aged 70-85 years who had recovered from COVID-19. The sample comprised peripheral blood.

CDR3 in amino acids: CASSLARDRGTGELFF. CDR3 DNA sequence: TGTGCCAGCAGCTTAGCTCGTGACAGGGGCACCGGGGAGCTGTTTTTT. The chain has TRBV7-2 and TRBJ2-2, with TRBD1 matching over 8 bases. CDR3 length: 16 residues. Germline-derived CDR1 and CDR2 are SGHTA and FQGNSA. Trimming cost V 0 bases and J 4 bases; bases outside gene matches: 4.